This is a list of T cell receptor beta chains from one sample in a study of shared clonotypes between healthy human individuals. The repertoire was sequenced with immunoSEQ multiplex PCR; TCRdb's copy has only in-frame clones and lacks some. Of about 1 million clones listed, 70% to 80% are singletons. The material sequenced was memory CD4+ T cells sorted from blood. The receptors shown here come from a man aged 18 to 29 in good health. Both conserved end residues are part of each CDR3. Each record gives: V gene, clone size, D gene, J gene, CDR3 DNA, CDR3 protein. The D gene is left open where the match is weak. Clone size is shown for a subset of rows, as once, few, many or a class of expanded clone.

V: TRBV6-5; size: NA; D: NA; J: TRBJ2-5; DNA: TGTGCCAGCAGTTTCTCGGGACGGCAAGAGACCCAGTACTTC; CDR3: CASSFSGRQETQYF
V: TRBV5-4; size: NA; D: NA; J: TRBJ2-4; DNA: TGTGCCAGCACCGAGCGAGGGGGGGGTGACATTCAGTACTTC; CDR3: CASTERGGGDIQYF
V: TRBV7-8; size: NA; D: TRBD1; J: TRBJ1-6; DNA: TGTGCCAGCAGCCCCCGGGCAGGGGGTAATTCACCCCTCCACTTT; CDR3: CASSPRAGGNSPLHF
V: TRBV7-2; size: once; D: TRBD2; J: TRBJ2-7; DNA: TGTGCCAGCAGCGTGGCTGGCGGGAGCTCCTACGAGCAGTACTTC; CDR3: CASSVAGGSSYEQYF
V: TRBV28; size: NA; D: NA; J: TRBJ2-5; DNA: TGTGCCAGCAGTAGGAGACGACTAGTAAAAGAGACCCAGTACTTC; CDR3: CASSRRRLVKETQYF
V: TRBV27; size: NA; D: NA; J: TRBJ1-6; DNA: TGTGCCAGCAGTTCCCCCCGGGGACGCGATAATTCACCCCTCCACTTT; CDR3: CASSSPRGRDNSPLHF
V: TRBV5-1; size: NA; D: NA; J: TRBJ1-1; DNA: TGCGCCAGCAGCCTCCGGGGGCCCACTGAAGCTTTCTTT; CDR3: CASSLRGPTEAFF
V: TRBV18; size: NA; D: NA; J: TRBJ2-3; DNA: TGTGCCAGCTCCACGGACTTGCATACGCAGTATTTT; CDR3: CASSTDLHTQYF
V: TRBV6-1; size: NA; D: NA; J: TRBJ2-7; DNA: TGTGCCAGCAGTGTGCAGGGGTACGAGCAGTACTTC; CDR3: CASSVQGYEQYF
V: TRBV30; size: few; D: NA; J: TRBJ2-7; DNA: TGTGCCTGGGGAGGTGACAGCTCCTACGAGCAGTACTTC; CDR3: CAWGGDSSYEQYF
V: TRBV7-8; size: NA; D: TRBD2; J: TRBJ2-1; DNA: TGTGCCAGCAGCTTAGGGCGGGAGGGCGGTGAGCAGTTCTTC; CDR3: CASSLGREGGEQFF
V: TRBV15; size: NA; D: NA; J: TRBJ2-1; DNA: TGTGCCACCAGCAGAGAAGGGGACTCCTACAATGAGCAGTTCTTC; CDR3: CATSREGDSYNEQFF
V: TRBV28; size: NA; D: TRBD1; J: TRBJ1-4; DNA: TGTGCCAGCAGTCTACCGACAGGGAGAGTCACAACTAATGAAAAACTGTTTTTT; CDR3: CASSLPTGRVTTNEKLFF
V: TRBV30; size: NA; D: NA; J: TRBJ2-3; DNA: TGTGCCTGGAGAGCGGGTCAGTCTGCAGATACGCAGTATTTT; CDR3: CAWRAGQSADTQYF
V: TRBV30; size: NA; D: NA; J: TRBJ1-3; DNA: TGTGCCTGGACTTCCGTCTCTGGAAACACCATATATTTT; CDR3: CAWTSVSGNTIYF
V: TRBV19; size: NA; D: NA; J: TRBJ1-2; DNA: TGTGCCAGTAGTTCGCAGGCTGCCGGGGCCGGCTATGGCTACACCTTC; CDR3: CASSSQAAGAGYGYTF
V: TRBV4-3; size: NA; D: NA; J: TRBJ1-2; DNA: TGCGCCAGCAGCCAAGAGGGAGGGGCCGTCTATGGCTACACCTTC; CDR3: CASSQEGGAVYGYTF
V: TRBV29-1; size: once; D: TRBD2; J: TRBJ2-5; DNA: TGCAGCGTTGAAGATACGGCTAGCGGGAGAGAGACCCAGTACTTC; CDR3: CSVEDTASGRETQYF
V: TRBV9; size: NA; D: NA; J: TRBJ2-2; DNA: TGTGCCAGCAGCGCACCCGCGAACACCGGGGAGCTGTTTTTT; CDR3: CASSAPANTGELFF
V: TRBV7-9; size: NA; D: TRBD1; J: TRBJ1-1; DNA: TGTGCCAGCAGCGCCGCCGGGACAGGGGCCGCGAGTACTGAAGCTTTCTTT; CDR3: CASSAAGTGAASTEAFF
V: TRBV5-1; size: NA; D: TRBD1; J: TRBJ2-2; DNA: TGCGCCAGCAGCAATCCGACAGGGGGATACACCGGGGAGCTGTTTTTT; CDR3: CASSNPTGGYTGELFF
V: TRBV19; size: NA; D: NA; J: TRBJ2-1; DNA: TGTGCCAGTAGTCCATCCCCGACGGGCAATGAGCAGTTCTTC; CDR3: CASSPSPTGNEQFF
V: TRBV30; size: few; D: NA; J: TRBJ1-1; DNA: TGTGCCTGGAGTGTTGGGACACCGAACACTGAAGCTTTCTTT; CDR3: CAWSVGTPNTEAFF
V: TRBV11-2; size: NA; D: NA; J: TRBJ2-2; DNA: TGTGCCAGCAGCTTAAGGGGGAAGGGGTCCGGGGAGCTGTTTTTT; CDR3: CASSLRGKGSGELFF
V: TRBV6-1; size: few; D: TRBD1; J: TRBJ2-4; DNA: TGTGCCAGCAGTGAAGTAGAGGGGGCACGTAACATTCAGTACTTC; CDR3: CASSEVEGARNIQYF
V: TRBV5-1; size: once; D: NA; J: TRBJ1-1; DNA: TGCGCCAGCAGCTATAAAACGGCGAACACTGAAGCTTTCTTT; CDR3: CASSYKTANTEAFF
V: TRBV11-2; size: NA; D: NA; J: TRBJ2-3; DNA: TGTGCCAGCAGCTTTCAATTGAGAGCCAGGGACACAGATACGCAGTATTTT; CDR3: CASSFQLRARDTDTQYF
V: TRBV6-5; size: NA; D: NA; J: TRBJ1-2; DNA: TGTGCCAGCAGTTTCAGCGACAGTTCAACCTATGGCTACACCTTC; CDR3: CASSFSDSSTYGYTF
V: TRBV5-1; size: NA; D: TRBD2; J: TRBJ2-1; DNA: TGCGCCAGCAGCTTAGCGGGAGTCTACAATGAGCAGTTCTTC; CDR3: CASSLAGVYNEQFF
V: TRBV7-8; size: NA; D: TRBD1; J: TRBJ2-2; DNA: TGTGCCAGCAGCTTACGAGGGGGCTTGACCGGGGAGCTGTTTTTT; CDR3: CASSLRGGLTGELFF
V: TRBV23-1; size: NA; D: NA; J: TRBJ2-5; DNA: TGCGCCAGCAGTCAATCGGACTCGGGATCAGGGACCCAGTACTTC; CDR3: CASSQSDSGSGTQYF
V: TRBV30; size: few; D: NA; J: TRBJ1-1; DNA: TGTGCCTGGAGTGTGAGGACAACCACTGAAGCTTTCTTT; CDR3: CAWSVRTTTEAFF
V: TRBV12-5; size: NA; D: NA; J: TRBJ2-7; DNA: TGTGCTAGTGGTTTGGTTGAGTACGAGCAGTACTTC; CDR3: CASGLVEYEQYF
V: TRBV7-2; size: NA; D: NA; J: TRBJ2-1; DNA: TGTGCCAGCAGCCGGGGGACCGCCGACAATGAGCAGTTCTTC; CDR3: CASSRGTADNEQFF
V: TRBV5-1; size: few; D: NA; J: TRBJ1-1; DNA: TGCGCCAGCAATAGGGGGAACACTGAAGCTTTCTTT; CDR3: CASNRGNTEAFF
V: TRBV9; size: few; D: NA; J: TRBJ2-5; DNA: TGTGCCAGCAGCGGCCACCCCCAAGAGACCCAGTACTTC; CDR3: CASSGHPQETQYF
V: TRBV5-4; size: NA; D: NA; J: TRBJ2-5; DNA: TGTGCCAGCAGCTTGGGAGGGTCGACAGAGACCCAGTACTTC; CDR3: CASSLGGSTETQYF
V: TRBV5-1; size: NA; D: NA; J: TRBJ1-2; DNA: TGCGCCAGCAGCCCCGGGACTTTTACCTATGGCTACACCTTC; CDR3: CASSPGTFTYGYTF
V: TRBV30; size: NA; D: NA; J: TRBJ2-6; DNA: TGTGCCTGCACCTTCTCTGGGGCCAACGTCCTGACTTTC; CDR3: CACTFSGANVLTF
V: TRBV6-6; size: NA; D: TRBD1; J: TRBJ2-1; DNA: TGTGCCAGCAGAACGCACAGGGGGGTCTACAATGAGCAGTTCTTC; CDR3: CASRTHRGVYNEQFF
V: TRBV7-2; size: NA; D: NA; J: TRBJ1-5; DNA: TGTGCCAGCAGCCGGACAGTCAATCAGCCCCAGCATTTT; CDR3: CASSRTVNQPQHF
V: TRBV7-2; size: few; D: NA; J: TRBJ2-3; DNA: TGTGCCAGCAGCCCGTCGTACGGGGAAGATACGCAGTATTTT; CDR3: CASSPSYGEDTQYF
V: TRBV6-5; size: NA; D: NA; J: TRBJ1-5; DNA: TGTGCCTCTGGGTCTACTGGTCGGCCCCAGCATTTT; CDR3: CASGSTGRPQHF
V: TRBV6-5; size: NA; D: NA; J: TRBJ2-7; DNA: TGTGCCAGCAGCCCCTATGGGGAGTCCCACGAGCAGTACTTC; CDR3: CASSPYGESHEQYF
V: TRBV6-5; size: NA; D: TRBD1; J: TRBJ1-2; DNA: TGTGCCAGCAGTTCGGGACAGGGTCCTAACTATGGCTACACCTTC; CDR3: CASSSGQGPNYGYTF
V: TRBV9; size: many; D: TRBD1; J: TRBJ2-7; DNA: TGTGCCAGCAGCCCGAACCCGGACAGGGGGTACGAGCAGTACTTC; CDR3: CASSPNPDRGYEQYF
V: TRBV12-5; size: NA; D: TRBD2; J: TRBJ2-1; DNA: TGTGCTAGTGGTGGACTAGCGGGACGTAATCCTTACAATGAGCAGTTCTTC; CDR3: CASGGLAGRNPYNEQFF
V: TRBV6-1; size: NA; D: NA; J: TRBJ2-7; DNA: TGTGCCAGCAGTGAAGTCGAGGGGCGGTACGAGCAGTACTTC; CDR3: CASSEVEGRYEQYF
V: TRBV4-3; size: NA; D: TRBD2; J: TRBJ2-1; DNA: TGCGCCAGCAGCCAAGATACAGTAGCGGGAGGCACTGAGCAGTTCTTC; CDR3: CASSQDTVAGGTEQFF
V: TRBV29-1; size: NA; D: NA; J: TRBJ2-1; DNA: TGCAGCGTTGCTGGATTTAGCTCCTACAATGAGCAGTTCTTC; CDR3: CSVAGFSSYNEQFF
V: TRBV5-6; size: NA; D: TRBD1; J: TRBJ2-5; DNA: TGTGCCAGCAGCTTAGGGGGCCCAGAGACCCAGTACTTC; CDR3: CASSLGGPETQYF
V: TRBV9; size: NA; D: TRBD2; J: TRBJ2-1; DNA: TGTGCCAGCAGCTCCCAAGGGGGAGCGGGGGGGCCCAATGAGCAGTTCTTC; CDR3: CASSSQGGAGGPNEQFF
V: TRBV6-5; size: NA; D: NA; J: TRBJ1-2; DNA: TGTGCCAGCAGGACAGGAGTGTTGGGTTTCACCTTC; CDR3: CASRTGVLGFTF
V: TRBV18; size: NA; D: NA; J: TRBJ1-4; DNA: TGTGCCAGCTCACCACAAGGGGGGACTAATGAAAAACTGTTTTTT; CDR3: CASSPQGGTNEKLFF
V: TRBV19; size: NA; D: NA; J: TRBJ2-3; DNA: TGTGCCAGTAGTATAGCGGTTCCAGTTAGGGCGAGAACGGATACGCAGTATTTT; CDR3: CASSIAVPVRARTDTQYF
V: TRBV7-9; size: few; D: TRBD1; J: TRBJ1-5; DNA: TGTGCCAGCAGCCATTCGGACAGGGAAAATCAGCCCCAGCATTTT; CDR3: CASSHSDRENQPQHF
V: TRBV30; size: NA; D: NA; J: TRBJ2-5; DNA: TGTGCCTGGAGTGGGGTTCGGGGGGCGGAGACCCAGTACTTC; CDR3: CAWSGVRGAETQYF
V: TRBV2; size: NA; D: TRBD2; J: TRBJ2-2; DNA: TGTGCCAGCAGTCGACTAGCGGGAGGCCTGAACACCGGGGAGCTGTTTTTT; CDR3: CASSRLAGGLNTGELFF
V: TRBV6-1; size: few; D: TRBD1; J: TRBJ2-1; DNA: TGTGCCAGCAGTTGGACAGGGGTCTACAATGAGCAGTTCTTC; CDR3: CASSWTGVYNEQFF
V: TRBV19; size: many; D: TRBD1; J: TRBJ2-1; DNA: TGTGCCAGTAGTATCAAACAGGGGCTGATTGAGCAGTTCTTC; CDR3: CASSIKQGLIEQFF